The clone carrying this T cell receptor (beta chain) was counted ten times or more. Its antigen is as yet unknown. The data originate from a study of T-cell reconstitution after alpha-beta-depleted transplantation in children. General observations from the study: Where some patients showed high TCRbeta diversity at day 60, it came from recipient T cells and thymic progenitors that had survived. Reported findings indicate that, about two months after transplant, alpha-beta T cells came from several hundred expanded clones, which were derived from non-depleted graft cells. The authors attributed T-cell counts and diversity one year after transplant mostly to newly produced T cells.

Molecular barcoding with unique molecular identifiers was used for the TCRbeta library. TCRdb re-analysed the PCR reads in MiXCR, keeping a single row per CDR3 protein. The sample records 550,000 to 800,000 distinct CDR3 sequences, around 13% being singletons. The CDR3 spans 13 residues. Germline values: CDR1 SGHRS, CDR2 YFSETQ. V gave up 0 bases and J gave up 8 bases, with 8 bases separating them. The chain has TRBV5-1 and TRBJ2-2; D ambiguous. The clonotype originates from a girl aged 2 to 10 with congenital amegakaryocytic thrombocytopenia, due to receive a stem cell transplant. The sequencing used PBMCs, collected before TCRalphabeta/CD19-depleted stem cell transplant. The CDR3 nucleotides read TGCGCCAGCAGCTTGGCGTCTCCGGGGGAGCTGTTTTTT. As protein: CASSLASPGELFF.